This T cell receptor (beta chain) appears in the sequencing data of a study of identical twins. TCRdb re-called the 5' RACE reads through MiXCR, storing one row per CDR3 protein. The sample records 300,000 to 400,000 distinct CDR3 sequences, approximately 13% being singletons. Study results and limitations: Cord blood beta clonotypes present at high abundance carried fewer insertions; no such pattern appeared in memory repertoires. The degree of excess twin sharing was weaker in beta out-of-frame sequences.

Concerning this clonotype: Its target is unknown.

This CDR3 has 17 amino acids. Germline CDR1 and CDR2: SGHRS and YFSETQ. V dropped 0 bases and J dropped 4 bases, with 19 bases sitting between them. This same sample was also taken into another study, of yellow fever vaccine responses in identical twins.

The specimen sequenced was CD8+ T cells sorted from blood. This receptor was obtained from a woman between 18 and 29 years old in good health. V is TRBV5-1 and J is TRBJ2-5; tentative D call: TRBD2 (6 bases). In DNA form, the CDR3 reads TGCGCCAGCAGCTTGGGGGATGTAAGCGGGCCTCGAGAGACCCAGTACTTC. Its protein product is CASSLGDVSGPRETQYF.